The T cell receptor beta chain under discussion was sequenced for a study of T cell repertoires in cytomegalovirus infection. Study-level information: Peptides in the study included HLA-C-restricted and HLA-B-restricted CMV epitopes. Public signatures in TCR beta pointed to CMV infection and matching HLA type.

Worth noting for this clonotype: The antigen remains undetermined.

TCRdb processed the reads anew with MiXCR; each CDR3 protein has one entry. The sample consists of some 560,000 distinct CDR3 sequences, almost 40% of them appearing once. The study, taken as a whole, reports: CMV carriers having the relevant HLA were flagged by cumulative public TCR beta family frequency. The ex vivo response was dominated by HLA-C-restricted CMV-specific TCR beta clonotypes.

V lost 3 bases and J 0 bases, leaving 12 bases between the germline ends. The CDR3 is 16 residues long. From germline, CDR1 is SGHRS and CDR2 YFSETQ. The chain links TRBV5-1 to TRBJ2-2; the D gene is possibly TRBD1 (6 bases). This material consisted of cultured PBMCs, taken from culture after CMV antigen stimulation. The source is a human donor in good health (CMV status not recorded). Some clones in this sample may be carry-over from other donors' samples. CDR3 DNA: TGCGCCAGCAGCTCCCTGGACAGCACGAACACCGGGGAGCTGTTTTTT. It encodes CASSSLDSTNTGELFF.